The 9 T cell receptor beta chains below come from one sample, sequenced in a study of blood T cell repertoires in COVID-19. Assay: immunoSEQ multiplex PCR; the TCRdb copy retains only in-frame clones and omits some. Of about 170,000 clones in the sample, around four fifths were seen once. Material: peripheral blood. The receptors originated from a man aged 65 to 79 with acute or convalescent COVID-19.

This chain connects TRBV9 to TRBJ1-1; the D is unclear. Trimming removed 1 base from V and 0 bases from J, with 10 bases in between. The CDR3 runs 15 residues. CDR1 and CDR2 (germline): SGDLS, YYNGEE. The CDR3 nucleotides are TGTGCCAGCAGCGTAACTTCGGTGATGAACACTGAAGCTTTCTTT. Protein sequence: CASSVTSVMNTEAFF. The full variable domain, in which reference TRBV9 and TRBJ1-1 provide the parts outside the CDR3, is DSGVTQTPKHLITATGQRVTLRCSPRSGDLSVYWYQQSLDQGLQFLIQYYNGEERAKGNILERFSAQQFPDLHSELNLSSLELGDSALYFCASSVTSVMNTEAFFGQGTRLTVV.

Concerning this clone itself: Distinct nucleotide sequences in the sample also encode this CDR3. The rearrangement joins TRBV28 to TRBJ1-5, with D uncertain. V was trimmed by 3 bases and J by 4 bases, leaving 7 bases between them. The CDR3 is made up of 13 amino acids. From germline, CDR1 is MDHEN and CDR2 SYDVKM. CDR3 sequence reads: CASSFSVNQPQHF. The CDR3 DNA is TGTGCCAGCAGTTTTTCAGTAAATCAGCCCCAGCATTTT.

This rearrangement joins TRBV11-3 to TRBJ2-7; no definite D call. Germline lookup yields CDR1 SGHNT and CDR2 YENEEA. Trimming shortened V by 5 bases and J by 5 bases, and 10 bases separated the two germline ends. The CDR3 loop spans 12 amino acids. The CDR3 coding sequence is TGTGCCAGCAGCCCCCCTAACGACGAGCAGTACTTC. Protein sequence: CASSPPNDEQYF.

The genes are TRBV5-1 and TRBJ2-7; D is undetermined. Trimming stripped 0 bases from V and 2 bases from J, with 12 bases between. In germline, CDR1 is SGHRS, CDR2 YFSETQ. CDR3 length equals 15 residues. In nucleotides, the CDR3 is TGCGCCAGCAGCTTGGGTTCCGCGGTCACCTACGAGCAGTACTTC. It encodes CASSLGSAVTYEQYF.

The chain has TRBV19 and TRBJ1-1, with 8 bases identical to TRBD1. Trimming cost V 6 bases and J 3 bases; bases outside gene matches: 6. Germline V gene lookup returns CDR1 LNHDA and CDR2 SQIVND (reference sequence). This CDR3 region has 14 residues. CDR3 sequence reads: CASSQRTGHTEAFF. The CDR3 DNA reads as TGTGCCAGTAGCCAACGGACAGGGCACACTGAAGCTTTCTTT.

This chain connects TRBV27 to TRBJ2-3; no firm D call. V lost 1 base and J 0 bases, leaving 8 bases between the germline ends. The CDR3 is 15 residues long. Germline lookup yields CDR1 MNHEY and CDR2 SMNVEV (reference sequence). The CDR3 DNA follows: TGTGCCAGCAGTTTATACGAGTCTAGCACAGATACGCAGTATTTT. Translating gives CASSLYESSTDTQYF.

This clone was observed a few times. The chain is built from TRBV19 and TRBJ2-3; D is uncertain. Germline V gives CDR1 LNHDA, CDR2 SQIVND (reference sequence). Trimming took 6 bases from V and 0 from J, leaving 4 bases between them. CDR3 length equals 12 residues. DNA for the CDR3: TGTGCCAGTAGACAGAGCACAGATACGCAGTATTTT. It specifies CASRQSTDTQYF.

CDR3 sequence (DNA): TGTGCCAGCTCCCACGACAGGGGGGGAGATGGCTACACCTTC. Protein product: CASSHDRGGDGYTF. V gene TRBV18 combines with J gene TRBJ1-2; 9 bases line up with TRBD1. The CDR3 covers 14 residues. The junction had 8 bases not matched to a gene; V was cut back by 6 bases and J by 6 bases. Germline CDR1 reads KGHSH; CDR2 reads LQKENI.

This clone was recorded once. This chain uses TRBV5-6 with TRBJ2-5, with D maybe TRBD2 (5 bases). CDR1 is SGHDT and CDR2 is YYEEEE in the germline V gene. This CDR3 has 17 residues. Trimming removed 4 bases at V and 4 bases at J, with 23 bases between. CDR3 sequence (DNA): TGTGCCAGCAGCACCCCCCACCTAGCTGGCTCTCGAGAGACCCAGTACTTC. This encodes CASSTPHLAGSRETQYF.